The 7 T cell receptor beta chains in this list originate from one sample, sequenced in a study of beta chain features in type 1 diabetes. The authors reverse transcribed all of the isolated RNA, so sequencing captured expressed TCRB transcripts. Produced via immunoSEQ multiplex PCR; TCRdb's table is partial and in-frame only. The table includes under 450,000 clones, roughly 14% detected once. Sequencing input: naive CD4+ T cells from blood. These receptor sequences come from a man younger than 40 in good health.

This clone was seen only a few times. The rearrangement uses TRBV7-2 and TRBJ2-6; D ambiguous. Trimming cost V 5 bases and J 0 bases, with 8 bases left between them. Germline V gene sequence: CDR1 SGHTA, CDR2 FQGNSA. CDR3 length equals 15 residues. As DNA, the CDR3 is TGTGCCAGCAGCCCTCGGAGCTCTGGGGCCAACGTCCTGACTTTC. The encoded protein is CASSPRSSGANVLTF.

The chain recombines TRBV6-6 with TRBJ2-2, with a tentative D call TRBD1 (6 bases). CDR1 and CDR2 (germline): MNHNY, SVGAGI (reference sequence). The CDR3 extends over 13 amino acids. V was cut by 2 bases and J by 11 bases, with 12 bases left in between. The CDR3 protein is CASSYRTDSELFF. CDR3 coding DNA: TGTGCCAGCAGTTACCGGACGGACAGTGAGCTGTTTTTT.

This clone was observed a few times. The chain recombines TRBV10-3 with TRBJ2-5; TRBD2 matches at 7 bases. The CDR3 runs 14 residues. The germline CDR1 and CDR2 sequences are ENHRY and SYGVKD. Losses at the gene ends were 3 bases for V and 4 bases for J; bases not matched to a gene: 5. The CDR3 DNA follows: TGTGCCATCAGTGACCTCCGGGAGGTAGAGACCCAGTACTTC. Protein sequence: CAISDLREVETQYF.

The J gene is TRBJ2-4, the V gene TRBV11-2; tentatively, D is TRBD1 or TRBD2 (5 bases each). The germline V and J ends were trimmed by 2 bases and 1 base, with 12 bases remaining between them. CDR1 and CDR2 (germline): SGHAT, FQNNGV. The CDR3 runs to 16 residues. CDR3 amino acids: CASSLWMGVAKNIQYF. The DNA for the CDR3 is TGTGCCAGCAGCTTATGGATGGGGGTGGCCAAAAACATTCAGTACTTC.

The V call is TRBV6-6, the J call TRBJ2-3; TRBD1 aligns across 9 bases. The CDR3 contains 15 residues. Germline V CDR1 and CDR2: MNHNY, SVGAGI (reference sequence). The ends lost 7 bases at V and 1 base at J; junction bases unmatched: 6. The DNA for the CDR3 is TGTGCCAGCACCCCTCGGGACAGGGGCACAGATACGCAGTATTTT. Protein product: CASTPRDRGTDTQYF.

V is TRBV6-1 and J is TRBJ2-7; the D call may be TRBD1 or TRBD2 (5 bases each). V was shortened by 1 base and J by 7 bases, with 11 bases between the two germline ends. Germline lookup yields CDR1 MNHNS and CDR2 SASEGT. This CDR3 comprises 13 residues. The CDR3 here is CASSEVTGLEQYF. The CDR3 DNA reads TGTGCCAGCAGTGAAGTCACGGGGCTGGAGCAGTACTTC.

The chain links TRBV4-2 to TRBJ2-1; 9 nucleotides match TRBD2. V shed 0 bases, J shed 5 bases, and the junction held 11 bases outside the gene matches. Per the germline V gene, CDR1 is LGHNA and CDR2 is YNFKEQ. The CDR3 is 18 residues long. The CDR3 sequence: CASSQDRGRLAGNNEQFF. CDR3 DNA: TGTGCCAGCAGCCAAGATCGGGGCAGGCTAGCGGGGAACAATGAGCAGTTCTTC.